The 5 T cell receptor beta chains below come from one sample, sequenced in a study of a mutant IDH1 vaccine in newly diagnosed glioma. The time point here: week 35, safety follow-up. A 20-mer mutant IDH1 peptide at 300 ug was injected subcutaneously with topical imiquimod. Repertoires were generated with immunoSEQ multiplex PCR, while TCRdb's copy carries only in-frame clones and drops some. There are about 27,000 clones in the sample; about three quarters occur only once, and just over 7.5% lies in the top ten. No antigens are known for them. The sequencing here drew on PBMCs, taken from a glioma patient whose treatment included an IDH1 peptide vaccine. All receptors derive from a middle-aged man with glioma.

This chain uses TRBV27 with TRBJ2-7; D possibly uses TRBD1 or TRBD2 (5 bases each). CDR1 MNHEY and CDR2 SMNVEV come from the germline V gene (reference sequence). V was pared by 4 bases and J by 6 bases, with 13 bases between. There are 13 residues in the CDR3. The CDR3 DNA reads TGTGCCAGCAGTTCAGGGACGTTGGGCGAGCAGTACTTC. Protein sequence: CASSSGTLGEQYF.

This chain links TRBV4-3 with TRBJ2-7, with TRBD2 as a possible D gene (5 bases). Trimming shortened V by 0 bases and J by 5 bases, and 8 bases separated the two germline ends. Germline loops: CDR1 LGHNA, CDR2 YSLEER. The CDR3 runs 13 residues. CDR3 amino acids: CASSQELVNEQYF. Written as DNA, the CDR3 is TGCGCCAGCAGCCAAGAACTAGTCAACGAGCAGTACTTC.

The chain uses TRBV10-3 and TRBJ2-7; the D gene could be TRBD1 or TRBD2 (5 bases each). Trimming took off 11 bases at V and 0 bases at J, with 23 bases between the two ends. The CDR3 is made up of 16 amino acids. The germline V gene encodes CDR1 ENHRY and CDR2 SYGVKD. The CDR3 sequence: CAAQREGPRSSYEQYF. The CDR3 DNA follows: TGTGCCGCCCAGCGCGAGGGACCGCGAAGCTCCTACGAGCAGTACTTC.

The table lists this clone with a count of one. The chain has TRBV7-8 and TRBJ1-5; D gene ambiguous. The CDR3 is 14 amino acids. The germline V and J ends were trimmed by 7 bases and 0 bases, with 10 bases remaining between them. CDR1 and CDR2 (germline): SGHVS, FQNEAQ. CDR3 in DNA: TGTGCCAGCACCCAAGGATATAGCAATCAGCCCCAGCATTTT. Translating gives CASTQGYSNQPQHF.

The J gene is TRBJ2-7, the V gene TRBV11-2, with TRBD2 matching 9 bases. Germline trimming cut 5 bases from V and 2 bases from J; bases unmatched to any gene: 7. Germline V CDR1 and CDR2: SGHAT, FQNNGV. The CDR3 spans 15 residues. CDR3 in DNA: TGTGCCAGCAGCCAGTCGGCGGGAGGGACCTACGAGCAGTACTTC. Amino acids: CASSQSAGGTYEQYF.